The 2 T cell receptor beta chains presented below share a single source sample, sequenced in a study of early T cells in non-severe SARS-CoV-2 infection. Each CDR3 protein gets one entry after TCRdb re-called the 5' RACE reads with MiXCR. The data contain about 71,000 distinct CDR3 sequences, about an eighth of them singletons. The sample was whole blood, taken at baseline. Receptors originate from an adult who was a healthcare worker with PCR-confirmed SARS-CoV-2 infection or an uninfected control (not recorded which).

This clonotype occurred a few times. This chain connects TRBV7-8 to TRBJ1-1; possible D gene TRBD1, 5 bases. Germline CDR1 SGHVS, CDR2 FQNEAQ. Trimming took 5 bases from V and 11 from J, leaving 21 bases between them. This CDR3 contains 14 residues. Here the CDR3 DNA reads TGTGCCAGCAGCCAATTACTTGACAGCGTAAAGGCTTTCTTT. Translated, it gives CASSQLLDSVKAFF.

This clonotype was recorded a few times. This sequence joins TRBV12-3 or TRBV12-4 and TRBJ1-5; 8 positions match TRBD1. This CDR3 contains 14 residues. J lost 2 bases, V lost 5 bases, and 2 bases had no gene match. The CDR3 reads CASSQGARNQPQHF. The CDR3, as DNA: TGTGCCAGCAGTCAGGGGGCCCGCAATCAGCCCCAGCATTTT.